A single sample is the source of the 27 T cell receptor beta chains below, sequenced in a study of cytomegalovirus exposure and HLA in healthy donors. 13 Jbeta primers and 60 Vbeta primers were used for the PCR. Here immunoSEQ multiplex PCR was the method, and the copy in TCRdb shows in-frame clones only, minus some. Here the sample spans about 110,000 clones, about three quarters being singletons. Sequenced: PBMCs. All receptors come from a woman aged 60-75 years in good health and CMV-seropositive.

The V gene is TRBV6-1, the J gene TRBJ1-2; TRBD1 aligns across 8 bases. The length of the CDR3 is 18 residues. Unmatched junction bases numbered 17, after V lost 0 bases and J lost 8 bases. Germline lookup yields CDR1 MNHNS and CDR2 SASEGT. In nucleotides, the CDR3 is TGTGCCAGCAGTGAAGCTTCTACCTTCCTCAGGGGGCGGAGGGGCTACACCTTC. It encodes CASSEASTFLRGRRGYTF.

The rearrangement links TRBV2 to TRBJ1-3, with D perhaps matching TRBD1 (5 bases). The CDR3 contains 14 residues. Trimming removed 4 bases at V and 1 base at J, with 8 bases between. CDR1 SNHLY and CDR2 FYNNEI come from the germline V gene. The CDR3 protein is CASSATASGNTIYF. The CDR3 DNA is TGTGCCAGCAGTGCGACAGCTTCTGGAAACACCATATATTTT.

Regarding this clone: An end of the junction differs from the germline gene, which may be a read error. The gene calls are TRBV7-6 and TRBJ1-1; weak D call: TRBD1 (6 bases). The CDR3 consists of 11 residues. Germline CDR1 reads SGHVS; CDR2 reads FNYEAQ. Here the CDR3 reads CASSLEGDRVF. The CDR3, as DNA: TGTGCCAGCAGCTTAGAGGGGGACCGGGTCTTT.

The chain employs TRBV27 and TRBJ2-1, with 10 bases identical to TRBD2. Trimming removed 3 bases from V and 4 bases from J; junction bases left unmatched: 3. This CDR3 is built from 15 residues. The germline CDR1 and CDR2 sequences are MNHEY and SMNVEV (reference sequence). CDR3 DNA sequence: TGTGCCAGCAGTTTGGGGACTAGCGCTTACAATGAGCAGTTCTTC. The encoded protein is CASSLGTSAYNEQFF.

The V call is TRBV4-2, the J call TRBJ1-2; TRBD1 aligns across 7 bases. This CDR3 comprises 17 residues. V shed 1 base, J shed 2 bases, and the junction held 10 bases outside the gene matches. Germline loops: CDR1 LGHNA, CDR2 YNFKEQ. In DNA, the CDR3 is TGTGCCAGCAGCCAAGGACAGGGATCTTCGCGGAACTATGGCTACACCTTC. This sequence encodes CASSQGQGSSRNYGYTF.

This sequence joins TRBV5-4 and TRBJ2-1; 8 bases are shared with TRBD1. Germline CDR1 SGHNT, CDR2 YYREEE (reference sequence). The CDR3 has 17 residues. The V segment lost 0 bases and the J segment 2 bases; nucleotides outside the gene matches: 7. The CDR3 spells CASSLAGTGVAYNEQFF. The CDR3 nucleotides are TGTGCCAGCAGCTTGGCCGGGACAGGAGTGGCCTACAATGAGCAGTTCTTC.

This clone came up a few times. This chain joins TRBV18 and TRBJ2-3, with 15 bases fitting TRBD2. The CDR3 has 16 amino acids. The J segment lost 5 bases and the V segment lost 3 bases, leaving 3 bases of the junction unmatched. CDR1 and CDR2 (germline): KGHSH, LQKENI. This chain's CDR3 is CASSPGLAGGRDTQYF. The CDR3 DNA sequence: TGTGCCAGCTCACCGGGACTAGCGGGAGGTCGAGATACGCAGTATTTT.

J is TRBJ2-3 and V is TRBV5-1, with 8 bases that match TRBD1. Germline values: CDR1 SGHRS, CDR2 YFSETQ. This CDR3 is 15 amino acids long. The V and J ends lost 4 bases and 0 bases, in that order; junction bases with no gene match: 4. In DNA form, the CDR3 reads TGCGCCAGCAGCCTCCGGGACAGGAGCACAGATACGCAGTATTTT. It translates to CASSLRDRSTDTQYF.

The rearrangement uses TRBV4-1 and TRBJ1-1; D possibly corresponds to TRBD1 (6 bases). The germline gives CDR1 MGHRA, CDR2 YSYEKL. The V gene lost 1 base and the J gene lost 5 bases, with 14 bases spanning the gap. The CDR3 is 15 amino acids. The CDR3 reads CASSQGPWGRTEAFF. The CDR3, as DNA: TGCGCCAGCAGCCAAGGACCCTGGGGGCGTACTGAAGCTTTCTTT.

The chain recombines TRBV20-1 with TRBJ2-3; D is undetermined. The CDR3 is made up of 10 amino acids. Germline V CDR1 and CDR2: DFQATT, SNEGSKA (reference sequence). V lost 4 bases and J 5 bases, leaving 4 bases between the germline ends. The CDR3 protein is CSATGDTQYF. CDR3 nucleotides: TGCAGTGCTACAGGAGATACGCAGTATTTT.

The rearrangement links TRBV30 to TRBJ2-7; 8 nucleotides agree with TRBD1. The CDR3 consists of 14 residues. V lost 2 bases to trimming and J lost 6 bases; unmatched junction nucleotides: 9. Germline V CDR1 and CDR2: GTSNPN, SVGIG (reference sequence). DNA for the CDR3: TGTGCCTGGAGTTTCCGGGACAGGTTCGGCGAGCAGTACTTC. Protein product: CAWSFRDRFGEQYF. Supplemented by reference TRBV30 and TRBJ2-7, the full variable domain reads SQTIHQWPATLVQPVGSPLSLECTVEGTSNPNLYWYRQAAGRGLQLLFYSVGIGQISSEVPQNLSASRPQDRQFILSSKKLLLSDSGFYLCAWSFRDRFGEQYFGPGTRLTVT.

This clone was seen a few times. V usage is TRBV6-1 and J usage is TRBJ2-7; 8 bases match TRBD2. Trimming removed 3 bases from V and 2 bases from J; junction bases left unmatched: 6. The germline V gene has CDR1 MNHNS and CDR2 SASEGT. There are 15 residues in the CDR3. The CDR3 here is CASSEASGSAYEQYF. CDR3 sequence (DNA): TGTGCCAGCAGTGAGGCTAGCGGGTCCGCCTACGAGCAGTACTTC.

The chain has TRBV6-5 and TRBJ2-5; D not resolved. This CDR3 has 12 amino acids. The germline V gene encodes CDR1 MNHEY and CDR2 SVGAGI. V lost 8 bases and J 2 bases, leaving 9 bases between the germline ends. In DNA form, the CDR3 reads TGTGCCAGCTCAAGCCCACAAGAGACCCAGTACTTC. This gives the protein CASSSPQETQYF.

With respect to this clone: The junction and the germline gene differ at one end; a read error may be behind it. The V and J genes are TRBV4-1 and TRBJ2-7; D is possibly TRBD2 (5 bases). Germline lookup yields CDR1 MGHRA and CDR2 YSYEKL. CDR3 length: 15 amino acids. The CDR3 sequence: CASSQVSEDSCEQYF. The CDR3, as DNA: TGCGCCAGCAGCCAAGTTTCAGAGGACTCCTGCGAGCAGTACTTC.

The V gene is TRBV28, the J gene TRBJ2-7; maybe TRBD1 (6 bases). With 3 bases removed from V and 5 bases from J, the gap between germline ends came to 14 bases. Germline CDR1 reads MDHEN; CDR2 reads SYDVKM. CDR3 length: 14 residues. CDR3 residues: CASSLVQGNDEQYF. Written as DNA, the CDR3 is TGTGCCAGCAGTTTGGTACAGGGTAACGACGAGCAGTACTTC.

The rearrangement joins TRBV2 to TRBJ1-4; weak D call: TRBD1 (5 bases). Trimming took 8 bases from V and 6 from J, leaving 10 bases between them. Germline V gives CDR1 SNHLY, CDR2 FYNNEI. The length of the CDR3 is 12 residues. CDR3 loop: CASWGEYEKLFF. CDR3 coding DNA: TGTGCCAGCTGGGGGGAGTATGAAAAACTGTTTTTT.

The chain is built from TRBV6-1 and TRBJ2-7; D is perhaps TRBD1 (6 bases). V was cut by 3 bases and J by 6 bases, with 18 bases left in between. This CDR3 has 15 amino acids. Per germline, CDR1 MNHNS and CDR2 SASEGT. The CDR3 here is CASSEYRVGIAEQYF. In DNA form, the CDR3 reads TGTGCCAGCAGTGAGTACAGGGTAGGAATCGCCGAGCAGTACTTC.

The J gene is TRBJ2-7, the V gene TRBV28, with 8 bases lining up with TRBD2. CDR1 and CDR2 (germline): MDHEN, SYDVKM. J gave up 7 bases and V 6 bases, and 14 bases lay outside the gene matches. This CDR3 spans 15 amino acids. The CDR3 DNA follows: TGTGCCAGCAGCCCAAAACTCAGACTAGCGCGGGAGCAGTACTTC. Translation gives CASSPKLRLAREQYF.

This chain connects TRBV6-5 to TRBJ2-2; no clear D gene. Trimming took 6 bases from V and 6 from J, leaving 8 bases between them. Germline V CDR1 and CDR2: MNHEY, SVGAGI. The CDR3 covers 12 residues. The CDR3 DNA follows: TGTGCCAGCAGAACTCCCCCCGGGGAGCTGTTTTTT. Translated, it gives CASRTPPGELFF.

The gene calls are TRBV5-1 and TRBJ1-2; D unclear. V lost 2 bases and J 1 base, leaving 6 bases between the germline ends. The CDR3 totals 13 residues. Germline V CDR1 and CDR2: SGHRS, YFSETQ. CDR3 coding DNA: TGCGCCAGCAGCTTTAACAGTAACTATGGCTACACCTTC. It is translated as CASSFNSNYGYTF.

The gene calls are TRBV2 and TRBJ1-6, with TRBD1 matching 7 bases. This CDR3 has 13 amino acids. Germline CDR1 is SNHLY and CDR2 is FYNNEI. J was trimmed by 9 bases and V by 3 bases; bases with no gene match: 2. Written as DNA, the CDR3 is TGTGCCAGCAGTGACAGGGGGACTTCACCCCTCCACTTT. It encodes CASSDRGTSPLHF.

The V gene is TRBV9, the J gene TRBJ2-5, with 7 bases fitting TRBD2. V dropped 0 bases and J dropped 1; count of bases not matched to a gene: 9. The CDR3 loop spans 17 amino acids. Per the germline V gene, CDR1 is SGDLS and CDR2 is YYNGEE. The CDR3 protein is CASSVDPRGVSQETQYF. In DNA form, the CDR3 reads TGTGCCAGCAGCGTAGATCCCCGGGGGGTCTCCCAAGAGACCCAGTACTTC.

The rearrangement uses TRBV6-5 and TRBJ1-5; 9 bases fit TRBD1. CDR1 is MNHEY and CDR2 is SVGAGI in the germline V gene. J lost 6 bases, V lost 8 bases, and 5 bases had no gene match. The CDR3 extends over 13 amino acids. CDR3 DNA sequence: TGTGCCAGCTCTAGGGACAGGGTTCAGCCCCAGCATTTT. Protein sequence: CASSRDRVQPQHF.

The rearrangement joins TRBV7-9 to TRBJ2-5, with 8 bases aligning to TRBD1. Germline loops: CDR1 SEHNR, CDR2 FQNEAQ (reference sequence). CDR3 length: 15 residues. With 5 bases clipped from V and 5 bases from J, the junction kept 10 bases outside the gene matches. In DNA, the CDR3 is TGTGCCAGCAGCACGGCCGGGACAGGAAGGGAGACCCAGTACTTC. This sequence encodes CASSTAGTGRETQYF.

This chain connects TRBV29-1 to TRBJ1-1; D is unclear. The CDR3 has 13 residues. Germline lookup yields CDR1 SQVTM and CDR2 ANQGSEA. V shed 2 bases and J shed 1 base, with 8 bases lying between them. CDR3 coding DNA: TGCAGCGTTGAAAGCCAGGCGAACACTGAAGCTTTCTTT. This gives the protein CSVESQANTEAFF.

The CDR3 protein is CASSSRLAGGYEQYF. For the CDR3, the DNA is TGTGCCAGCAGCAGTAGACTAGCGGGAGGCTACGAGCAGTACTTC. The chain has TRBV5-4 and TRBJ2-7; 13 bases match TRBD2. V lost 4 bases, J lost 3 bases, and 4 bases stayed unmatched. This CDR3 region has 15 residues. The germline V gene has CDR1 SGHNT and CDR2 YYREEE (reference sequence). The variable domain in full, completed from reference TRBV5-4 and TRBJ2-7, reads ETGVTQSPTHLIKTRGQQVTLRCSSQSGHNTVSWYQQALGQGPQFIFQYYREEENGRGNFPPRFSGLQFPNYSSELNVNALELDDSALYLCASSSRLAGGYEQYFGPGTRLTVT.

This clone appeared a few times. The chain couples TRBV18 to TRBJ1-3; D might be TRBD1 (6 bases). The V end lost 6 bases, the J end lost 11 bases, and 17 bases lay between the germline ends. The germline V gene has CDR1 KGHSH and CDR2 LQKENI. This CDR3 has 13 residues. CDR3 nucleotides: TGTGCCAGCTCCCAAAGTTGGGGACACGCCATATATTTT. Its translation: CASSQSWGHAIYF.